Below are 26 T cell receptor beta chains sequenced from a single sample in a study of blood T cell repertoires in COVID-19. Repertoires were generated with immunoSEQ multiplex PCR, while TCRdb's copy carries only in-frame clones and drops some. This sample carries under 200,000 clones, about 85% of them seen once, and the ten largest clones take roughly 8.1%. The sample was peripheral blood. Receptor source: an elderly woman with COVID-19, enrolled during active disease.

The rearrangement links TRBV11-2 to TRBJ2-1; the D gene is possibly TRBD1 (5 bases). The V end lost 3 bases, the J end lost 2 bases, and 11 bases lay between the germline ends. Germline lookup yields CDR1 SGHAT and CDR2 FQNNGV. This CDR3 has 15 residues. The CDR3 sequence: CASSLEQAAYNEQFF. The CDR3 bases are TGTGCCAGCAGCTTGGAACAGGCGGCCTACAATGAGCAGTTCTTC.

This chain connects TRBV6-5 to TRBJ1-2, with D possibly matching TRBD1 (5 bases). V was clipped by 0 bases and J by 8 bases, with 13 bases between them. This CDR3 spans 14 amino acids. CDR1 and CDR2 (germline): MNHEY, SVGAGI. CDR3 nucleotide sequence: TGTGCCAGCAGTTACTCAGGGGCGCATAGGGGCTACACCTTC. This translates into CASSYSGAHRGYTF.

The chain employs TRBV5-5 and TRBJ1-1; TRBD1 might be the D (5 bases). V dropped 4 bases and J dropped 4 bases, with 8 bases sitting between them. The CDR3 extends over 12 amino acids. Germline CDR1 and CDR2: SGHKS and YYEKEE (reference sequence). CDR3 coding DNA: TGTGCCAGCAGCCAGGGCAGCACTGAAGCTTTCTTT. Protein product: CASSQGSTEAFF.

V is TRBV18 and J is TRBJ1-1, with 11 bases identical to TRBD1. Trimming removed 3 bases from V and 5 bases from J; junction bases left unmatched: 8. The CDR3 is 16 amino acids. CDR1 is KGHSH and CDR2 is LQKENI in the germline V gene. The CDR3 reads CASSPRTGGSGTEAFF. The DNA for the CDR3 is TGTGCCAGCTCACCCAGGACAGGGGGCAGTGGGACTGAAGCTTTCTTT. The full variable domain, rest sourced from reference TRBV18 and TRBJ1-1, is NAGVMQNPRHLVRRRGQEARLRCSPMKGHSHVYWYRQLPEEGLKFMVYLQKENIIDESGMPKERFSAEFPKEGPSILRIQQVVRGDSAAYFCASSPRTGGSGTEAFFGQGTRLTVV.

The CDR3 DNA follows: TGTGCCAGCAGTGAAGCGGGGGGCTATGGCTACACCTTC. Amino acid sequence: CASSEAGGYGYTF. The chain combines TRBV6-1 with TRBJ1-2; tentatively, D is TRBD1 (5 bases). Between the trimmed V and J ends, which lost 0 bases and 4 bases, there was a span of 6 bases. CDR1 and CDR2 (germline): MNHNS, SASEGT. CDR3 size: 13 residues.

V gene TRBV2 combines with J gene TRBJ2-1; 8 positions match TRBD2. The germline gives CDR1 SNHLY, CDR2 FYNNEI. Losses at the gene ends were 4 bases for V and 10 bases for J; bases not matched to a gene: 9. The CDR3 has 14 residues. The chain's CDR3 is CASSGTAGVQEQFF. In nucleotides, the CDR3 is TGTGCCAGCAGTGGAACAGCGGGAGTACAGGAGCAGTTCTTC.

The rearrangement joins TRBV5-1 to TRBJ2-3; tentatively, D is TRBD2 (5 bases). Trimming removed 0 bases at V and 3 bases at J, with 11 bases between. The CDR3 totals 15 residues. Looked up from germline, CDR1 is SGHRS and CDR2 is YFSETQ. CDR3 sequence reads: CASSLDTGETDTQYF. The CDR3 nucleotides are TGCGCCAGCAGCTTGGACACCGGGGAGACAGATACGCAGTATTTT.

V is TRBV4-2 and J is TRBJ2-2; D might be TRBD2 (6 bases). This CDR3 region has 15 residues. Germline V gene lookup returns CDR1 LGHNA and CDR2 YNFKEQ. Trimming pared 4 bases from V and 6 bases from J, leaving 15 bases between. CDR3 DNA: TGTGCCAGCAGCCGCCTGTCGAGGGAGGCCGGGGAGCTGTTTTTT. It specifies CASSRLSREAGELFF.

V and J are TRBV18 and TRBJ2-5; D gene uncertain. This CDR3 has 12 amino acids. Trimming took 4 bases from V and 3 from J, leaving 6 bases between them. Germline CDR1 reads KGHSH; CDR2 reads LQKENI. The CDR3 is CASSLIEETQYF. CDR3 in DNA: TGTGCCAGCTCACTCATAGAAGAGACCCAGTACTTC.

This clone was counted between two and nine times. The V call is TRBV29-1, the J call TRBJ2-2; possibly TRBD2 for D (6 bases). The V gene's germline CDR1 is SQVTM and CDR2 ANQGSEA. This CDR3 is built from 17 residues. Trimming took 5 bases from V and 2 from J, leaving 21 bases between them. The DNA for the CDR3 is TGCAGCGTTAGCCCCCGCAACCGGGACTCTAACACCGGGGAGCTGTTTTTT. This encodes CSVSPRNRDSNTGELFF.

This clone was seen a few times. The gene calls are TRBV6-5 and TRBJ2-2, with no clear D. Trimming cost V 4 bases and J 6 bases, with 9 bases left between them. Looked up from germline, CDR1 is MNHEY and CDR2 is SVGAGI. The CDR3 length is 13 residues. CDR3: CASSSTRPGELFF. The DNA for the CDR3 is TGTGCCAGCAGTTCCACCAGGCCCGGGGAGCTGTTTTTT.

J is TRBJ2-1 and V is TRBV9, with D possibly being TRBD2 (6 bases). Germline CDR1 reads SGDLS; CDR2 reads YYNGEE. V lost 0 bases and J 5 bases, leaving 18 bases between the germline ends. This CDR3 is built from 17 residues. The CDR3 sequence: CASSVDSSAERDNEQFF. The CDR3 DNA reads TGTGCCAGCAGCGTAGATTCTAGCGCGGAGAGGGACAATGAGCAGTTCTTC.

The chain carries TRBV7-3 and TRBJ2-2; TRBD2 matches 8 bases. Losses at the gene ends were 4 bases for V and 6 bases for J; bases not matched to a gene: 7. Germline CDR1 reads SGHTA; CDR2 reads FQGTGA. The CDR3 has 15 amino acids. CDR3 DNA sequence: TGTGCCAGCAGCTACTCCGGGACTAGGGCCGGGGAGCTGTTTTTT. It is translated as CASSYSGTRAGELFF.

J is TRBJ1-2 and V is TRBV6-1; the D is unclear. V was pared by 0 bases and J by 4 bases, with 9 bases between. This CDR3 has 14 amino acids. Germline V gene data show CDR1 as MNHNS and CDR2 as SASEGT. This CDR3 reads CASSEARPSYGYTF. DNA of the CDR3: TGTGCCAGCAGTGAAGCTCGTCCTTCCTATGGCTACACCTTC.

The chain combines TRBV7-6 with TRBJ2-5, with 8 nucleotides matching TRBD2. The CDR3 is 13 residues long. The V gene's germline CDR1 is SGHVS and CDR2 FNYEAQ. Trimming removed 5 bases from V and 4 bases from J; junction bases left unmatched: 3. CDR3 protein: CASSSGGIETQYF. CDR3 DNA sequence: TGTGCCAGCAGCAGCGGGGGCATAGAGACCCAGTACTTC.

This chain connects TRBV6-4 to TRBJ2-3, with 12 nucleotides matching TRBD2. The CDR3 has 15 amino acids. J lost 5 bases, V lost 6 bases, and 6 bases had no gene match. Germline assignment: CDR1 MRHNA and CDR2 SNTAGT. The CDR3 region is CASSDRGLAGDTQYF. CDR3 in DNA: TGTGCCAGCAGCGACAGGGGACTAGCGGGAGATACGCAGTATTTT.

CDR3: CASSGDPGVIVGYTF. CDR3 coding DNA: TGTGCCAGCAGTGGCGATCCCGGGGTTATAGTCGGCTACACCTTC. The rearrangement joins TRBV25-1 to TRBJ1-2; no definite D call. CDR1 is MGHDK, CDR2 SYGVNS, per germline. This CDR3 has 15 residues. The V gene lost 4 bases and the J gene lost 8 bases, with 20 bases spanning the gap.

The chain combines TRBV2 with TRBJ1-2; D unclear. There are 11 residues in the CDR3. The germline V and J ends were trimmed by 4 bases and 7 bases, with 7 bases remaining between them. Germline-derived CDR1 and CDR2 are SNHLY and FYNNEI. CDR3 sequence reads: CASSVRVGYTF. The CDR3 DNA sequence: TGTGCCAGCAGTGTGAGGGTTGGCTACACCTTC.

The chain joins TRBV7-8 to TRBJ1-2; D is possibly TRBD1 (5 bases). Deletions cut 5 bases from V and 4 bases from J, with 14 bases between. This CDR3 region has 14 residues. The V gene's germline CDR1 is SGHVS and CDR2 FQNEAQ. In nucleotides, the CDR3 is TGTGCCAGCAGCCCCGGGGGTGGGCCCTATGGCTACACCTTC. It yields the protein CASSPGGGPYGYTF.

The chain combines TRBV5-4 with TRBJ2-5, with D possibly being TRBD2 (6 bases). V was cut by 4 bases and J by 4 bases, with 17 bases left in between. The CDR3 totals 15 residues. The germline CDR1 and CDR2 sequences are SGHNT and YYREEE (reference sequence). The CDR3 protein is CASSPSSGEAETQYF. In DNA, the CDR3 is TGTGCCAGCAGCCCTTCTTCGGGGGAGGCAGAGACCCAGTACTTC.

This clone was seen once. The chain couples TRBV20-1 to TRBJ2-3, with 7 nucleotides matching TRBD2. Germline V gene sequence: CDR1 DFQATT, CDR2 SNEGSKA (reference sequence). J gave up 2 bases and V 3 bases, and 5 bases lay outside the gene matches. CDR3 size: 14 residues. The CDR3 here is CSASISGDTDTQYF. CDR3 bases: TGCAGTGCTAGTATAAGCGGGGACACAGATACGCAGTATTTT.

The rearrangement uses TRBV5-5 and TRBJ2-1, with D maybe TRBD2 (7 bases). The V gene lost 1 base and the J gene lost 2 bases, with 13 bases spanning the gap. The germline CDR1 and CDR2 sequences are SGHKS and YYEKEE (reference sequence). This CDR3 has 16 amino acids. CDR3 DNA: TGTGCCAGCAGCTTGTGGGGGGGCGGAACCTACAATGAGCAGTTCTTC. Amino acid sequence: CASSLWGGGTYNEQFF.

This chain connects TRBV18 to TRBJ2-7; D possibly corresponds to TRBD1 (6 bases). Germline CDR1 and CDR2: KGHSH and LQKENI. The CDR3 covers 15 residues. V shed 6 bases and J shed 1 base, with 16 bases lying between them. CDR3 in amino acids: CASSPLDSRSYEQYF. The CDR3 DNA follows: TGTGCCAGCTCCCCGCTGGACAGCCGATCCTACGAGCAGTACTTC. Complete variable domain (other parts from reference TRBV18 and TRBJ2-7): NAGVMQNPRHLVRRRGQEARLRCSPMKGHSHVYWYRQLPEEGLKFMVYLQKENIIDESGMPKERFSAEFPKEGPSILRIQQVVRGDSAAYFCASSPLDSRSYEQYFGPGTRLTVT.

The chain carries TRBV19 and TRBJ2-7, with TRBD2 matching over 12 bases. Germline V gene sequence: CDR1 LNHDA, CDR2 SQIVND (reference sequence). J lost 7 bases, V lost 5 bases, and 12 bases had no gene match. The CDR3 consists of 16 residues. The CDR3 coding sequence is TGTGCCAGTAGTTCCCGACTAGCGGGGGCGCCTGGGGAGCAGTACTTC. It is translated as CASSSRLAGAPGEQYF.

V and J are TRBV28 and TRBJ2-7; TRBD1 might be the D (5 bases). Per the germline V gene, CDR1 is MDHEN and CDR2 is SYDVKM. V lost 4 bases and J lost 2, with 9 bases in between. This CDR3 comprises 13 residues. CDR3 region: CASSSTATYEQYF. As DNA, the CDR3 is TGTGCCAGCAGTTCGACAGCTACCTACGAGCAGTACTTC.

V usage is TRBV3-1 (or the pseudogene TRBV3-2) and J usage is TRBJ2-1, with 9 bases that match TRBD2. The CDR3 consists of 13 residues. With 3 bases clipped from V and 10 bases from J, the junction kept 4 bases outside the gene matches. Germline V gene lookup returns CDR1 LGHDT and CDR2 YNNKEL (reference sequence). CDR3 bases: TGTGCCAGCAGCCAGTTCCTAGCGGGGGAGCAGTTCTTC. Its protein product is CASSQFLAGEQFF.